This T cell receptor (beta chain) came from a study of PD-1 blockade in classical Hodgkin lymphoma. The data were produced by immunoSEQ multiplex PCR, yet TCRdb's version contains in-frame clones alone and is incomplete. The sample includes under 75,000 clones, more than 75% of them seen just once. About this clone: The antigen is undetermined.

Relapse after autologous stem cell transplantation occurred in every patient, and brentuximab vedotin exposure varied. Complete response, partial response or progressive disease were the best responses. Study-wide results and caveats: TCR diversity rose significantly by C4D1 in CD4+ but not CD8+ cells. In newly diagnosed patients, baseline TCR diversity was reportedly below that of healthy donors.

V dropped 4 bases and J dropped 7 bases, with 5 bases sitting between them. Germline loops: CDR1 MGHDK, CDR2 SYGVNS. CDR3 length: 12 residues. The material was peripheral blood mononuclear cells (PBMCs), obtained before the second cycle of nivolumab. This TCR was recovered from a human donor with classical Hodgkin lymphoma. The chain carries TRBV25-1 and TRBJ1-6; no definite D call. The CDR3 is CASSGVNSPLHF. The CDR3 region has the DNA TGTGCCAGCAGTGGGGTGAATTCACCCCTCCACTTT.